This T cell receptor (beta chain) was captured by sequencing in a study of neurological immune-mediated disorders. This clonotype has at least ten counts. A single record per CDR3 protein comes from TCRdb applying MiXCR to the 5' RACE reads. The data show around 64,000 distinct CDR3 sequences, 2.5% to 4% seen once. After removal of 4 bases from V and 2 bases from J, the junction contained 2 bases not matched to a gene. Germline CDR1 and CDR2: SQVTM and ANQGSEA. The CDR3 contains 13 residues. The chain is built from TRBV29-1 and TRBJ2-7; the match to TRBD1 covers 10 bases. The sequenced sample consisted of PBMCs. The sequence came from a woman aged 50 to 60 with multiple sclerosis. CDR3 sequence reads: CSVGGQGTYEQYF. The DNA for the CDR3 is TGCAGCGTTGGGGGACAGGGGACCTACGAGCAGTACTTC.